This entry lists 28 T cell receptor beta chains sequenced from one sample in a study of identical twins. TCRdb called the 5' RACE reads again in MiXCR, with one record for every CDR3 protein. Among 400,000 to 550,000 distinct CDR3 sequences listed, roughly 13% were seen once. This same sample was also part of a study on yellow fever vaccine responses in identical twins.

The sequencing sample was made of CD4+ T cells sorted from blood. These receptor sequences come from a woman between 18 and 30 years old in good health.

At least ten counts were recorded for this clonotype. J is TRBJ2-2 and V is TRBV5-1; D gene ambiguous. This CDR3 contains 14 residues. The germline V gene has CDR1 SGHRS and CDR2 YFSETQ. V was trimmed by 0 bases and J by 2 bases, leaving 5 bases between them. CDR3 sequence reads: CASSLVENTGELFF. CDR3 DNA sequence: TGCGCCAGCAGCTTGGTCGAAAACACCGGGGAGCTGTTTTTT. The full variable domain, its missing parts supplied by reference TRBV5-1 and TRBJ2-2, is KAGVTQTPRYLIKTRGQQVTLSCSPISGHRSVSWYQQTPGQGLQFLFEYFSETQRNKGNFPGRFSGRQFSNSRSEMNVSTLELGDSALYLCASSLVENTGELFFGEGSRLTVL.

This clonotype has a handful of counts. This sequence joins TRBV12-3 or TRBV12-4 and TRBJ2-5; no firm D call. The CDR3 covers 14 residues. Trimming pared 3 bases from V and 1 base from J, leaving 9 bases between. CDR3 sequence (DNA): TGTGCCAGCAGTTTGTTGACCTCCCAAGAGACCCAGTACTTC. This gives the protein CASSLLTSQETQYF.

The sample holds many counts of this clonotype. The genes are TRBV25-1 and TRBJ2-3; unclear D gene. The CDR3 spans 11 residues. Germline assignment: CDR1 MGHDK and CDR2 SYGVNS. V lost 5 bases, J lost 4 bases, and 4 bases lay in between. The CDR3 coding sequence is TGTGCCAGCAGTTTCGCAGATACGCAGTATTTT. Its protein is CASSFADTQYF.

This clonotype turned up a few times. V gene TRBV5-1 combines with J gene TRBJ2-7, with TRBD1 matching 8 bases. V gave up 0 bases and J gave up 5 bases; unmatched junction bases: 10. CDR3 length: 16 residues. Germline assignment: CDR1 SGHRS and CDR2 YFSETQ. The CDR3 is CASSLGPGQVIDEQYF. CDR3 coding DNA: TGCGCCAGCAGCTTGGGTCCGGGACAGGTTATCGACGAGCAGTACTTC.

This CDR3 reads CASSYLSGKGEQYF. DNA of the CDR3: TGTGCCAGCAGTTACCTTAGCGGGAAGGGCGAGCAGTACTTC. The chain joins TRBV6-5 to TRBJ2-7; 8 bases map to TRBD2. The germline gives CDR1 MNHEY, CDR2 SVGAGI. This CDR3 has 14 amino acids. With V trimmed by 2 bases and J by 6 bases, 6 bases remained unmatched.

The J gene is TRBJ2-1, the V gene TRBV12-3 or TRBV12-4; D is uncertain. The CDR3 is 12 residues long. V lost 7 bases to trimming and J lost 8 bases, with 12 bases between them. The chain's CDR3 is CASNPSTYEQFF. DNA of the CDR3: TGTGCCAGCAACCCTAGTACTTATGAGCAGTTCTTC.

This clonotype was recorded a few times. CDR3 coding DNA: TGCGCCAGCAGCTTTACAGGGGCCGGCACAGATACGCAGTATTTT. The encoded protein is CASSFTGAGTDTQYF. V and J are TRBV5-1 and TRBJ2-3; 7 nucleotides agree with TRBD1. The V gene's germline CDR1 is SGHRS and CDR2 YFSETQ. The CDR3 totals 15 residues. The V and J ends lost 2 bases and 1 base, in that order; junction bases with no gene match: 4.

This clonotype was recorded at least ten times. This chain joins TRBV12-3 or TRBV12-4 and TRBJ2-2, with D hard to call. The CDR3 is 12 residues long. Deletions cut 1 base from V and 7 bases from J, with 4 bases between. The CDR3 DNA is TGTGCCAGCAGTTTAGGTTTCGGGGAGCTGTTTTTT. As protein: CASSLGFGELFF.

This chain uses TRBV20-1 with TRBJ1-2; no firm D call. The CDR3 is 14 amino acids. Trimming removed 5 bases from V and 5 bases from J, with 18 bases in between. The germline V gene has CDR1 DFQATT and CDR2 SNEGSKA (reference sequence). The CDR3 is CSAEAVAGTYGYTF. DNA for the CDR3: TGCAGTGCTGAGGCGGTAGCGGGAACTTATGGCTACACCTTC.

The V call is TRBV6-5, the J call TRBJ1-5, with 7 bases lining up with TRBD1. The CDR3 consists of 15 residues. Germline values: CDR1 MNHEY, CDR2 SVGAGI. V shed 4 bases and J 3 bases; nucleotides not matched to a gene: 6. CDR3 loop: CASSLAGQFNQPQHF. CDR3 coding DNA: TGTGCCAGCAGTTTGGCGGGACAGTTCAATCAGCCCCAGCATTTT.

The V call is TRBV11-2, the J call TRBJ2-3; TRBD2 is a possible D gene (6 bases). V lost 5 bases to trimming and J lost 2 bases, with 29 bases between them. The germline CDR1 and CDR2 sequences are SGHAT and FQNNGV. The CDR3 extends over 20 amino acids. CDR3 loop: CASSLSWGDGVFPLTDTQYF. CDR3 DNA sequence: TGTGCCAGCAGCCTCTCGTGGGGGGACGGGGTCTTCCCTCTCACAGATACGCAGTATTTT.

The chain couples TRBV12-3 or TRBV12-4 to TRBJ2-1; D is ambiguous. The length of the CDR3 is 13 residues. Between the trimmed V and J ends, which lost 5 bases and 4 bases, there was a span of 9 bases. The CDR3 sequence is CASSPDEYNEQFF. CDR3 nucleotide sequence: TGTGCCAGCAGTCCCGATGAATACAATGAGCAGTTCTTC.

In this sample, this clonotype turned up a few times. This sequence joins TRBV2 and TRBJ1-1, with a possible D match to TRBD1 (6 bases). The V end lost 0 bases, the J end lost 10 bases, and 18 bases lay between the germline ends. The CDR3 runs 15 residues. Per germline, CDR1 SNHLY and CDR2 FYNNEI. CDR3 sequence reads: CASSEASSGVGIAFF. The CDR3 DNA sequence: TGTGCCAGCAGTGAAGCAAGTTCAGGGGTGGGAATAGCTTTCTTT.

This clonotype appeared a few times. The chain uses TRBV5-1 and TRBJ2-1; 10 bases align to TRBD2. After removal of 6 bases from V and 6 bases from J, the junction contained 12 bases not matched to a gene. The CDR3 extends over 16 amino acids. Germline V gene lookup returns CDR1 SGHRS and CDR2 YFSETQ. CDR3 coding DNA: TGCGCCAGCAACCTAACGCCGCTAGCGGGAGCCAATGAGCAGTTCTTC. Translating gives CASNLTPLAGANEQFF.

The rearrangement uses TRBV11-2 and TRBJ2-3; TRBD2 aligns across 9 bases. This CDR3 has 16 residues. The ends lost 3 bases at V and 3 bases at J; junction bases unmatched: 7. From germline, CDR1 is SGHAT and CDR2 FQNNGV. The CDR3: CASSFRAGGRTDTQYF. Written as DNA, the CDR3 is TGTGCCAGCAGCTTTCGAGCGGGAGGAAGGACAGATACGCAGTATTTT.

This clonotype was picked up a small number of times. The chain has TRBV7-6 and TRBJ2-5; weak D call: TRBD2 (5 bases). The CDR3 is 14 residues long. Trimming pared 3 bases from V and 3 bases from J, leaving 11 bases between. Germline lookup yields CDR1 SGHVS and CDR2 FNYEAQ. The CDR3 nucleotides read TGTGCCAGCAGCTTGCTGGAGGCGAAAGAGACCCAGTACTTC. It encodes CASSLLEAKETQYF.

In this sample, this clonotype turned up many times. The rearrangement uses TRBV29-1 and TRBJ1-1, with D hard to call. Germline CDR1 is SQVTM and CDR2 is ANQGSEA. CDR3 length: 11 residues. Trimming left V 2 bases short and J 7 bases short, with 8 bases between. CDR3 DNA sequence: TGCAGCGTTGAACGTCACTTTGAAGCTTTCTTT. The encoded protein is CSVERHFEAFF.

This clonotype was found many times. J is TRBJ2-1 and V is TRBV7-8, with 12 bases fitting TRBD2. The trim removed 2 bases at V and 0 bases at J, leaving 2 bases unmatched. This CDR3 region has 17 residues. Germline V gene lookup returns CDR1 SGHVS and CDR2 FQNEAQ. The CDR3 coding sequence is TGTGCCAGCAGCTTAACGGGACTAGCGGGCTCCTACAATGAGCAGTTCTTC. It is translated as CASSLTGLAGSYNEQFF.

The rearrangement joins TRBV5-8 to TRBJ2-4; possible D gene TRBD2, 6 bases. This CDR3 region has 15 residues. Deletions cut 7 bases from V and 0 bases from J, with 14 bases between. The germline V gene encodes CDR1 SGHTS and CDR2 YDEGEE. The CDR3 DNA reads TGTGCCAGCCTTACCCGGGACTTAGCCAAAAACATTCAGTACTTC. Amino acid sequence: CASLTRDLAKNIQYF.

This clonotype was counted many times. The chain joins TRBV20-1 to TRBJ2-1; D may be TRBD2 (5 bases). CDR3 length: 14 amino acids. Germline V gene data show CDR1 as DFQATT and CDR2 as SNEGSKA (reference sequence). V dropped 6 bases and J dropped 4 bases, with 16 bases sitting between them. The CDR3, as DNA: TGCAGTGCCCGACCAGCGGCCAGTTACAATGAGCAGTTCTTC. Protein sequence: CSARPAASYNEQFF.

In its sample, this clonotype was seen many times. The rearrangement joins TRBV29-1 to TRBJ2-7; D remains ambiguous. CDR1 SQVTM and CDR2 ANQGSEA come from the germline V gene. The CDR3 spans 13 residues. Trimming stripped 4 bases from V and 3 bases from J, with 13 bases between. CDR3: CSVGSPLSYEQYF. The CDR3 nucleotides read TGCAGCGTTGGATCCCCACTGAGCTACGAGCAGTACTTC.

This clonotype has a handful of counts. This chain joins TRBV29-1 and TRBJ1-2; the match to TRBD1 covers 10 bases. Germline CDR1 is SQVTM and CDR2 is ANQGSEA. The CDR3 is made up of 14 amino acids. V gave up 1 base and J gave up 7 bases; unmatched junction bases: 6. CDR3 DNA: TGCAGCGTTGAAGGTGTGGGACAGGGGTTTGGCTACACCTTC. Amino acid sequence: CSVEGVGQGFGYTF.

This clonotype appeared a single time. The CDR3 end shows no conserved phenylalanine or tryptophan, and so a read error is likely. V usage is TRBV2 and J usage is TRBJ2-3, with D unresolved. The CDR3 spans 10 residues. The germline gives CDR1 SNHLY, CDR2 FYNNEI. Trimming cost V 3 bases and J 9 bases, with 4 bases left between them. For the CDR3, the DNA is TGTGCCAGCAGTGAGCCGACGCAGTATCTT. Its translation: CASSEPTQYL.

The rearrangement joins TRBV20-1 to TRBJ2-7, with 8 nucleotides matching TRBD1. Germline values: CDR1 DFQATT, CDR2 SNEGSKA (reference sequence). The trim removed 0 bases at V and 7 bases at J, leaving 11 bases unmatched. The CDR3 extends over 15 amino acids. CDR3 coding DNA: TGCAGTGCTAGAGATTGGGGCCAGGGGGCATGGGAGCAGTACTTC. This sequence encodes CSARDWGQGAWEQYF.

The chain joins TRBV28 to TRBJ1-2; 11 positions match TRBD1. The CDR3 is made up of 15 amino acids. Germline CDR1 and CDR2: MDHEN and SYDVKM. Trimming at V came to 7 bases and at J to 8 bases, leaving 12 bases not matched to a gene. As DNA, the CDR3 is TGTGCCAGCACCCATACGGACAGGGGGCTCAAAGGCTACACCTTC. It is translated as CASTHTDRGLKGYTF.

The rearrangement joins TRBV3-1 to TRBJ2-2; the match to TRBD2 covers 8 bases. There are 16 residues in the CDR3. Germline V lookup: CDR1 LGHDT, CDR2 YNNKEL (reference sequence). V was clipped by 1 base and J by 6 bases; unmatched bases: 7. The CDR3 sequence is CASSQASGGPPGELFF. The CDR3 DNA sequence: TGTGCCAGCAGCCAAGCCTCGGGGGGGCCGCCCGGGGAGCTGTTTTTT.

CDR3 nucleotides: TGTGCCAGCAGGGAGGGTAGCGGGGGGTTCTTC. Protein sequence: CASREGSGGFF. V is TRBV12-3 or TRBV12-4 and J is TRBJ2-1; 9 positions agree with TRBD2. V trimming: 6 bases; J trimming: 15 bases; junction bases outside the gene matches: 6. CDR3 length equals 11 residues.

This clonotype was recorded a few times. V is TRBV20-1 and J is TRBJ2-5, with 8 positions matching TRBD1. Germline CDR1 reads DFQATT; CDR2 reads SNEGSKA (reference sequence). V trimming: 3 bases; J trimming: 0 bases; junction bases outside the gene matches: 3. CDR3 length equals 14 residues. The CDR3 DNA follows: TGCAGTGCTAGGACAGGGGCTAACCAAGAGACCCAGTACTTC. It codes for CSARTGANQETQYF.